The T cell receptor (beta chain) under discussion was sequenced for a study of blood T cell repertoires in COVID-19 (TCRdb year 2020). Describing the broader study: Collaborator samples came from the United States, Italy and Spain and covered acute and convalescent phases of COVID-19. The material from the prospective study consisted of cDNA or gDNA derived from T cells, B-cell-depleted T cells, or PBMCs. Deeply sampled blood TCRbeta repertoires from subjects exposed to, actively infected with, or recovered from COVID-19 were included in the dataset. The repertoires were released in a freely available public database intended as a resource for research on the immune response to SARS-CoV-2. The samples were drawn from the first 160 participants of the ongoing ImmuneRACE study and from 950 to 1,500 subjects provided by 6 global collaborators. Nearly every sample came with metadata listing a de-identified subject ID, COVID-19 status, age in years and sex. Where HLA class I and class II types were available, the types were taken from metadata supplied by the sample provider, not from assay-based typing. What the research found in general, with its limitations: Clinical and demographic metadata were provided uncurated, with the amount varying by source and participant.

Collaborating institutions collected whole blood in K2EDTA tubes following their own protocols. Collaborator samples were shipped for TCRbeta analysis as frozen whole blood, isolated PBMCs, or DNA extracted from either sample type. Trimming at the junction amounts to 0 bases on V and 4 bases on J, and the germline ends lie 7 bases apart. The germline V gene specifies SGHRS as CDR1 and YFSETQ as CDR2. CDR3 length: 14 amino acids, cysteine to phenylalanine. Only the CDR3 region is kept as DNA, spanning 42 bases read in frame from base 1. As concerns this clone: Its recognized antigen is unknown. Base qualities were left out, and no much larger clone turns up one base away.

The immunoSEQ Assay, a bias-controlled multiplex PCR, was used to amplify TCRbeta CDR3 regions from genomic DNA. On the authors' methods: The number of nucleated cells in each sample was estimated from the amplification of reference gene primers within the assay. Sequence reads were collapsed and filtered to measure the absolute abundance of every unique TCRbeta CDR3 rearrangement. For each sample, productive Simpson clonality was calculated as the square root of Simpson's diversity index over productive rearrangements. As stored in TCRdb, this immuneACCESS dataset retains in-frame rearrangements with V and J assigned. A fraction of the clones does not appear; measured against another copy, unresolved V genes explain less than half of the discrepancy, and the remainder lacks a known reason. That table is the source of V, J and clone size, and D and trimming were worked out from the DNA. The sample data list approximately 63,000 clones, and about nine tenths of these were observed just once. About 8.1% of the sample belongs to the ten largest clones.

The chain is encoded by TRBV5-1 joined to TRBJ2-2; the D gene assignment is ambiguous. The sequenced sample was peripheral blood. This receptor was obtained from a human donor in a cohort sampled during active COVID-19. CDR3 loop: CASSLVTPTGELFF. The DNA is TGCGCCAGCAGCTTGGTGACTCCCACCGGGGAGCTGTTTTTT. With the rest looked up from the reference TRBV5-1 and TRBJ2-2 genes rather than sequenced, the full variable domain is KAGVTQTPRYLIKTRGQQVTLSCSPISGHRSVSWYQQTPGQGLQFLFEYFSETQRNKGNFPGRFSGRQFSNSRSEMNVSTLELGDSALYLCASSLVTPTGELFFGEGSRLTVL.